The 13 T cell receptor beta chains listed next were all sequenced from one sample in a study of beta chain features in type 1 diabetes. Study-wide findings and caveats: TCRB CDR3s from Type 1 diabetes patients were moderately but significantly shorter in all four CD4+ subsets.

These receptors are not linked to any known antigen. cDNA synthesis used the whole RNA isolate, giving expressed TCRB sequences. Repertoires were generated with immunoSEQ multiplex PCR, while TCRdb's copy carries only in-frame clones and drops some. The table lists some 700,000 clones, 13% of them singletons. The sequenced sample was naive CD4+ T cells from blood. These TCRs come from a man aged 18 to 29 with type 1 diabetes.

The genes are TRBV2 and TRBJ1-1; maybe TRBD1 (5 bases). This CDR3 has 13 amino acids. V lost 7 bases, J lost 3 bases, and 12 bases lay in between. CDR1 is SNHLY, CDR2 FYNNEI, per germline. The CDR3 sequence is CASMGEEDTEAFF. CDR3 DNA sequence: TGTGCCAGCATGGGGGAGGAGGACACTGAAGCTTTCTTT.

This clone was picked up a small number of times. The V call is TRBV2, the J call TRBJ1-2; 9 bases are shared with TRBD1. V shed 5 bases, J shed 4 bases, and the junction held 5 bases outside the gene matches. The CDR3 has 14 residues. Germline V gene sequence: CDR1 SNHLY, CDR2 FYNNEI. The CDR3 sequence: CASSSGTGTYGYTF. CDR3 sequence (DNA): TGTGCCAGCAGTTCAGGGACAGGGACCTATGGCTACACCTTC.

This clone was detected a few times. V usage is TRBV7-9 and J usage is TRBJ2-1; D is unclear. Trimming removed 2 bases from V and 9 bases from J, with 17 bases in between. CDR1 SEHNR and CDR2 FQNEAQ come from the germline V gene (reference sequence). This CDR3 region has 15 residues. The CDR3 here is CASSLLSIEGGEQFF. In DNA form, the CDR3 reads TGTGCCAGCAGCTTACTGTCAATAGAAGGTGGTGAGCAGTTCTTC.

The chain uses TRBV30 and TRBJ2-3; TRBD2 matches at 9 bases. The CDR3 totals 14 residues. V shed 5 bases, J shed 4 bases, and the junction held 7 bases outside the gene matches. Germline values: CDR1 GTSNPN, CDR2 SVGIG (reference sequence). In DNA form, the CDR3 reads TGTGCCTGGGAATTTAGCGGGGGACCAGATACGCAGTATTTT. Translation gives CAWEFSGGPDTQYF.

The chain recombines TRBV6-6 with TRBJ2-1; D ambiguous. Germline CDR1 reads MNHNY; CDR2 reads SVGAGI (reference sequence). Trimming left V 0 bases short and J 4 bases short, with 13 bases between. This CDR3 contains 16 residues. Written as DNA, the CDR3 is TGTGCCAGCAGTTACTCGAATCCGAACCTGTACAATGAGCAGTTCTTC. It translates to CASSYSNPNLYNEQFF.

The CDR3 sequence is CSSVSTNEQFF. The CDR3 DNA is TGCAGTTCTGTGAGTACTAATGAGCAGTTCTTC. V gene TRBV20-1 combines with J gene TRBJ2-1, with D unclear. This CDR3 has 11 residues. Trimming took off 8 bases at V and 7 bases at J, with 12 bases between the two ends. Germline CDR1 is DFQATT and CDR2 is SNEGSKA (reference sequence).

In its sample, this clone was seen a few times. The chain has TRBV9 and TRBJ2-1; possible D gene TRBD2, 5 bases. CDR1 is SGDLS, CDR2 YYNGEE, per germline. Trimming took 3 bases from V and 2 from J, leaving 6 bases between them. The CDR3 length is 13 residues. CDR3 DNA: TGTGCCAGCAGCGCCGGGACCTACAATGAGCAGTTCTTC. It encodes CASSAGTYNEQFF. Together with reference TRBV9 and TRBJ2-1, the CDR3 gives the full variable domain: DSGVTQTPKHLITATGQRVTLRCSPRSGDLSVYWYQQSLDQGLQFLIQYYNGEERAKGNILERFSAQQFPDLHSELNLSSLELGDSALYFCASSAGTYNEQFFGPGTRLTVL.

V and J are TRBV5-4 and TRBJ2-5, with a tentative D call TRBD1 (6 bases). Germline CDR1 SGHNT, CDR2 YYREEE (reference sequence). Trimming removed 4 bases from V and 5 bases from J, with 15 bases in between. There are 14 residues in the CDR3. This CDR3 reads CASSPTGSRETQYF. The CDR3 coding sequence is TGTGCCAGCAGCCCTACAGGGTCTAGGGAGACCCAGTACTTC. Full variable domain (remainder filled in from reference TRBV5-4 and TRBJ2-5): ETGVTQSPTHLIKTRGQQVTLRCSSQSGHNTVSWYQQALGQGPQFIFQYYREEENGRGNFPPRFSGLQFPNYSSELNVNALELDDSALYLCASSPTGSRETQYFGPGTRLLVL.

The V gene is TRBV7-8, the J gene TRBJ2-3; 8 bases agree with TRBD2. The CDR3 extends over 14 amino acids. Germline V CDR1 and CDR2: SGHVS, FQNEAQ. Trimming removed 5 bases from V and 9 bases from J; junction bases left unmatched: 10. The CDR3 region is CASSPAGGPGTQYF. The DNA for the CDR3 is TGTGCCAGCAGCCCTGCGGGGGGCCCCGGGACGCAGTATTTT.

This clone occurred a few times. In DNA, the CDR3 is TGTGCCAGCAGTGGGGCCAGCACTGGCTACACCTTC. It specifies CASSGASTGYTF. V usage is TRBV25-1 and J usage is TRBJ1-2; D uncertain. The V end was cut by 4 bases, the J end by 7 bases, with 10 bases between. CDR3 length: 12 residues. CDR1 MGHDK and CDR2 SYGVNS come from the germline V gene.

This clone turned up a few times. The chain has TRBV10-3 and TRBJ2-5; possibly TRBD1 for D (5 bases). Looked up from germline, CDR1 is ENHRY and CDR2 is SYGVKD. The germline V and J ends were trimmed by 3 bases and 1 base, with 12 bases remaining between them. CDR3 length: 15 residues. CDR3 bases: TGTGCCATCAGTGATTCCAGGGCGTCCCAAGAGACCCAGTACTTC. Its translation: CAISDSRASQETQYF.

This clone was detected only a few times. The chain links TRBV7-9 to TRBJ1-2; no reliable D call. V was shortened by 4 bases and J by 8 bases, with 8 bases between the two germline ends. Germline assignment: CDR1 SEHNR and CDR2 FQNEAQ (reference sequence). This CDR3 contains 11 residues. CDR3 protein: CASSSFGGYTF. CDR3 nucleotides: TGTGCCAGCAGCTCATTCGGCGGCTACACCTTC.

This clone was counted only a few times. This sequence joins TRBV27 and TRBJ2-7; D might be TRBD2 (5 bases). Germline V lookup: CDR1 MNHEY, CDR2 SMNVEV (reference sequence). The CDR3 loop spans 15 amino acids. V lost 5 bases to trimming and J lost 3 bases, with 17 bases between them. DNA of the CDR3: TGTGCCAGCAGTCCTCGGAGGAACATTGGCTACGAGCAGTACTTC. It specifies CASSPRRNIGYEQYF.